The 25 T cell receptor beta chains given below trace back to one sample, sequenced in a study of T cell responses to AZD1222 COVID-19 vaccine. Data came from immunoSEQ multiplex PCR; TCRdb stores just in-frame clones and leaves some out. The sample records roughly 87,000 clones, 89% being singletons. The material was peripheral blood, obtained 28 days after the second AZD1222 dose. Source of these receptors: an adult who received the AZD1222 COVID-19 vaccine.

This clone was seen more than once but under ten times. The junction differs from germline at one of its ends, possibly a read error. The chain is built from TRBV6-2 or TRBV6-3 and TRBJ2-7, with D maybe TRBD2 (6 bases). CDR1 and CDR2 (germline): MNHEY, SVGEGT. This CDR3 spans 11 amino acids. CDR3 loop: CASSQGLPVVF. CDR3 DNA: TGTGCCAGCAGCCAGGGACTCCCCGTCGTCTTC.

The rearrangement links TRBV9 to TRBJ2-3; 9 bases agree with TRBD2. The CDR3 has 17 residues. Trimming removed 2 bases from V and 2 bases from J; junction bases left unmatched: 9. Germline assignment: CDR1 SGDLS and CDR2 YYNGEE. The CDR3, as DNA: TGTGCCAGCAGCGTGGATCTGGCGGGGGGGGTCACAGATACGCAGTATTTT. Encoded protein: CASSVDLAGGVTDTQYF.

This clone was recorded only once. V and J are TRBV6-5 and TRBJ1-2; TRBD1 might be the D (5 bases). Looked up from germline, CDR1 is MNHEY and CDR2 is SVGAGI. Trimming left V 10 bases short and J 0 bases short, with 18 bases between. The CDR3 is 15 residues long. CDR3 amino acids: CATGLGALTNYGYTF. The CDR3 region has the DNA TGTGCCACCGGTCTAGGGGCCCTTACTAACTATGGCTACACCTTC.

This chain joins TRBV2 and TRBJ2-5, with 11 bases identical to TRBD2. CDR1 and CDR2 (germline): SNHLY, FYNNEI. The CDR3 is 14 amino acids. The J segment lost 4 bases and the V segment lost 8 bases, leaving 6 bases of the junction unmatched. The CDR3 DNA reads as TGTGCCAGCCGCGGGACTAGCGGTCCAGAGACCCAGTACTTC. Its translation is CASRGTSGPETQYF.

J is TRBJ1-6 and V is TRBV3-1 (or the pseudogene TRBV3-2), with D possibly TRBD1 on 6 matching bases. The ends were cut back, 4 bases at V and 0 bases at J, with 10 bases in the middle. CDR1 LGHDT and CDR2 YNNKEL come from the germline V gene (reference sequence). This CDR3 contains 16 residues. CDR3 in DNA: TGTGCCAGCAGCCTCGGACAGAGCTCCTATAATTCACCCCTCCACTTT. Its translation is CASSLGQSSYNSPLHF.

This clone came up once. The CDR3 here is CSASRQGSYGYTF. CDR3 bases: TGCAGTGCTAGTCGACAGGGGAGCTATGGCTACACCTTC. The chain employs TRBV20-1 and TRBJ1-2; 8 bases fit TRBD1. This CDR3 spans 13 amino acids. V lost 3 bases to trimming and J lost 4 bases; unmatched junction nucleotides: 4. Germline V gene data show CDR1 as DFQATT and CDR2 as SNEGSKA (reference sequence).

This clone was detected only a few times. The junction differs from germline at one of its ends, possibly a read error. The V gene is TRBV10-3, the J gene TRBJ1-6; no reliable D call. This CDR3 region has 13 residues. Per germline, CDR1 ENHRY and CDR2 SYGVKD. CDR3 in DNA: TGTGCCAGCAGTAATCCCTATAATTCACCCCTCCACTTT. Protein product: CASSNPYNSPLHF.

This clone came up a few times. Here the CDR3 DNA reads TGTGCCAGCAGCCTCACAGAGAACACTGAAGCTTTCTTT. Residues: CASSLTENTEAFF. The genes are TRBV7-9 and TRBJ1-1; D not certain. The germline V gene encodes CDR1 SEHNR and CDR2 FQNEAQ (reference sequence). The CDR3 runs 13 residues. The V and J ends lost 5 bases and 1 base respectively, with 8 bases between them. The complete variable domain, with remaining parts taken from reference TRBV7-9 and TRBJ1-1, reads DTGVSQNPRHKITKRGQNVTFRCDPISEHNRLYWYRQTLGQGPEFLTYFQNEAQLEKSRLLSDRFSAERPKGSFSTLEIQRTEQGDSAMYLCASSLTENTEAFFGQGTRLTVV.

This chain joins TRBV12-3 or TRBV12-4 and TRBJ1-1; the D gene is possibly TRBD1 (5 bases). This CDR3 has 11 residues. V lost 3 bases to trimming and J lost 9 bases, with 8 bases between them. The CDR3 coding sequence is TGTGCCAGCAGTTTTGGGGGGAAAGCTTTCTTT. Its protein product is CASSFGGKAFF.

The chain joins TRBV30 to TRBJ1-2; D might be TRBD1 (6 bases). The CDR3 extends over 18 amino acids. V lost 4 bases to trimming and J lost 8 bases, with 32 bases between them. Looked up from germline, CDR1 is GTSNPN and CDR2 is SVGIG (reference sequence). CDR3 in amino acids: CAWTSRGALLLPYLGYTF. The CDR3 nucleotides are TGTGCCTGGACCTCACGGGGGGCCCTACTCCTCCCCTACTTGGGCTACACCTTC.

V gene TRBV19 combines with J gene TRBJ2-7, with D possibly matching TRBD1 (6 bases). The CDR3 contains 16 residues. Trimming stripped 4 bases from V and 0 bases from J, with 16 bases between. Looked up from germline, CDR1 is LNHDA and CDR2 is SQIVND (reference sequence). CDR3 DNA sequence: TGTGCCAGTAGTAAAGGGACAACTTCCTACTCCTACGAGCAGTACTTC. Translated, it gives CASSKGTTSYSYEQYF.

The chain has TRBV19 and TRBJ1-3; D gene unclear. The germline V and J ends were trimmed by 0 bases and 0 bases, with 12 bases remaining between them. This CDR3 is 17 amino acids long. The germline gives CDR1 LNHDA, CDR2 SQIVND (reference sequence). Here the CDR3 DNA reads TGTGCCAGTAGTATAGATAGGGAAGGGAGCTCTGGAAACACCATATATTTT. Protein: CASSIDREGSSGNTIYF.

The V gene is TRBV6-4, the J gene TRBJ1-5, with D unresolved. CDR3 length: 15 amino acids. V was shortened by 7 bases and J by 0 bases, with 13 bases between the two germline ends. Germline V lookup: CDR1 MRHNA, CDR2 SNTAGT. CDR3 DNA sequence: TGTGCCAGCAAGCCGACGGGAAATAGCAATCAGCCCCAGCATTTT. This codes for CASKPTGNSNQPQHF.

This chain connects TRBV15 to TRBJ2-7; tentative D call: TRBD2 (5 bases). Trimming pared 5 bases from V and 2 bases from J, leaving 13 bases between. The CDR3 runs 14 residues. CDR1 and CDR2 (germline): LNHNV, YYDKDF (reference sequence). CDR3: CATSERSQAYEQYF. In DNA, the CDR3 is TGTGCCACCAGCGAGCGGAGTCAAGCCTACGAGCAGTACTTC.

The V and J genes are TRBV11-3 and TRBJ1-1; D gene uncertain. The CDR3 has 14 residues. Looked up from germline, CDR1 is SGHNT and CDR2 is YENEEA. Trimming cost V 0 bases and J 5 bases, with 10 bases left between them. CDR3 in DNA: TGTGCCAGCAGCTTAGAAATAGGTGGAACTGAAGCTTTCTTT. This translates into CASSLEIGGTEAFF.

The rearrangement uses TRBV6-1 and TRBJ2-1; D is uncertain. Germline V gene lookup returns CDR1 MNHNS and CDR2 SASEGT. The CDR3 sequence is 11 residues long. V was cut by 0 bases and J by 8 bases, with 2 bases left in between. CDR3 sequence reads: CASSEAYEQFF. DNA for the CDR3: TGTGCCAGCAGTGAAGCCTATGAGCAGTTCTTC.

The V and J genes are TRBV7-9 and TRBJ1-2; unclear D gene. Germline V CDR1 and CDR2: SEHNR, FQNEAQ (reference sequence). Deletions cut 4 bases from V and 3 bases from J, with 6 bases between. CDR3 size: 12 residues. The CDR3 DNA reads TGTGCCAGCAGCTCCGCATACTATGGCTACACCTTC. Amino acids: CASSSAYYGYTF.

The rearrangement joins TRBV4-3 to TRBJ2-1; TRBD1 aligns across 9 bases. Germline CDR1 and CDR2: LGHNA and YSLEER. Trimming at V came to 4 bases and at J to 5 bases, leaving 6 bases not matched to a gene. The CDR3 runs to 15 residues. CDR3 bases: TGCGCCAGCAGCCCCGGGACAGGGTCCAACAATGAGCAGTTCTTC. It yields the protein CASSPGTGSNNEQFF.

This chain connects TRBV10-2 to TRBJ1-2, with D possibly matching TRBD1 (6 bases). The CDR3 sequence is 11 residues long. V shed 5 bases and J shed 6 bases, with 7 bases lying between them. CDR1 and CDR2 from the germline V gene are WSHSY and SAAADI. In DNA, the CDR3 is TGCGCCAGCAGTTACAGGGATGGCTACACCTTC. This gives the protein CASSYRDGYTF.

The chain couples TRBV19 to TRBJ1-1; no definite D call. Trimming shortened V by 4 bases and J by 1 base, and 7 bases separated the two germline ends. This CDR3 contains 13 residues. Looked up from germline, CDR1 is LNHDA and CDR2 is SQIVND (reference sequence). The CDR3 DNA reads TGTGCCAGTAGTACGACGGCGAACACTGAAGCTTTCTTT. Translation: CASSTTANTEAFF. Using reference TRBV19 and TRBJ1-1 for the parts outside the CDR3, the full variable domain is DGGITQSPKYLFRKEGQNVTLSCEQNLNHDAMYWYRQDPGQGLRLIYYSQIVNDFQKGDIAEGYSVSREKKESFPLTVTSAQKNPTAFYLCASSTTANTEAFFGQGTRLTVV.

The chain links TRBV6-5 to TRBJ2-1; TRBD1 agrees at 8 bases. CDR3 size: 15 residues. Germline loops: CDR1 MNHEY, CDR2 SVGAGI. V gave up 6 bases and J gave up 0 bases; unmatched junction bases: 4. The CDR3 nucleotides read TGTGCCAGCAGGAGGGGACAGGCCTCCTACAATGAGCAGTTCTTC. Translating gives CASRRGQASYNEQFF.

The CDR3 DNA reads TGTGCCAGCAGGGGCCCCACTGAAGCTTTCTTT. It translates to CASRGPTEAFF. This chain uses TRBV12-3 or TRBV12-4 with TRBJ1-1, with D unclear. V was pared by 6 bases and J by 4 bases, with 6 bases between. The CDR3 length is 11 residues.

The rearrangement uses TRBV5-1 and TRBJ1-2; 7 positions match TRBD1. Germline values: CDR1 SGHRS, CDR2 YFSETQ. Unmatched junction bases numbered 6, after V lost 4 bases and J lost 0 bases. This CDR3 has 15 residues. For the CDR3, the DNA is TGCGCCAGCAGCGGAGGACAGGAAGCTAACTATGGCTACACCTTC. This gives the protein CASSGGQEANYGYTF.

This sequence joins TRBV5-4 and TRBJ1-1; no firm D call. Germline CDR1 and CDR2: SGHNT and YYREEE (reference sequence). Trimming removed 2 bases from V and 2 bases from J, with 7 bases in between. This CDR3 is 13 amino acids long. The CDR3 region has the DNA TGTGCCAGCAGCTTTGCCCCCAACACTGAAGCTTTCTTT. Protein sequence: CASSFAPNTEAFF.

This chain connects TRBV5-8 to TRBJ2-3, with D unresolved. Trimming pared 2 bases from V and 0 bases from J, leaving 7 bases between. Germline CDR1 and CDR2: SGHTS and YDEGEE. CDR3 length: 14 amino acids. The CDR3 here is CASSFEWSTDTQYF. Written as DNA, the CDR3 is TGTGCCAGCAGCTTCGAGTGGAGCACAGATACGCAGTATTTT.